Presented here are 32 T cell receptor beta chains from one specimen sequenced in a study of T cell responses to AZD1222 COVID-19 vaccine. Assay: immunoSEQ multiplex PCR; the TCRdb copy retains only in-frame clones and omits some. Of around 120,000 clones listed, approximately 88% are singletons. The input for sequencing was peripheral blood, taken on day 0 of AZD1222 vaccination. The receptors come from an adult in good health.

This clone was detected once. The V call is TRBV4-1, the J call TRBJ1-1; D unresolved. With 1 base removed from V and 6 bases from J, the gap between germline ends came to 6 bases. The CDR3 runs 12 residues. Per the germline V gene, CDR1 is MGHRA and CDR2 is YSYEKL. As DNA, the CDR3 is TGCGCCAGCAGCCAAGGTGTCTCTGAAGCTTTCTTT. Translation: CASSQGVSEAFF.

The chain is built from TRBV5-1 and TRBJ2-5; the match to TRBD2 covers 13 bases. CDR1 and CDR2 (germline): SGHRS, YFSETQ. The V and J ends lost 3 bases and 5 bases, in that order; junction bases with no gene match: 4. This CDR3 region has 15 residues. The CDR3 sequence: CASSSGLAGVETQYF. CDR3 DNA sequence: TGCGCCAGCAGCTCTGGACTAGCGGGGGTGGAGACCCAGTACTTC. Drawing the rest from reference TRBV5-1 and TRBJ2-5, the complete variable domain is KAGVTQTPRYLIKTRGQQVTLSCSPISGHRSVSWYQQTPGQGLQFLFEYFSETQRNKGNFPGRFSGRQFSNSRSEMNVSTLELGDSALYLCASSSGLAGVETQYFGPGTRLLVL.

CDR3 sequence reads: CASSAGTVTSGNTIYF. DNA of the CDR3: TGTGCCAGCAGCGCCGGGACAGTGACCTCAGGGAACACCATATATTTT. The chain joins TRBV5-4 to TRBJ1-3; 7 bases are shared with TRBD1. Germline loops: CDR1 SGHNT, CDR2 YYREEE (reference sequence). CDR3 length: 16 residues. With V trimmed by 4 bases and J by 7 bases, 14 bases remained unmatched.

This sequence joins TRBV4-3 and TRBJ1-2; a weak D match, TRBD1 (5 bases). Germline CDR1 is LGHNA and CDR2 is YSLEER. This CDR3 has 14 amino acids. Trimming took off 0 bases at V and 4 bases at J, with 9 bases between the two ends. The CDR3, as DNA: TGCGCCAGCAGCCAAGAGGGCGGGGCCTATGGCTACACCTTC. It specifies CASSQEGGAYGYTF.

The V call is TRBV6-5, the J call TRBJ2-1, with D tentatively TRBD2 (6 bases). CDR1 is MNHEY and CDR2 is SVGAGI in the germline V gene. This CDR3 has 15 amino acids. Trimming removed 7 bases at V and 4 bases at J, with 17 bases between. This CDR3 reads CASTPPRGEYNEQFF. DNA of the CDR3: TGTGCCAGCACCCCTCCGCGGGGCGAGTACAATGAGCAGTTCTTC.

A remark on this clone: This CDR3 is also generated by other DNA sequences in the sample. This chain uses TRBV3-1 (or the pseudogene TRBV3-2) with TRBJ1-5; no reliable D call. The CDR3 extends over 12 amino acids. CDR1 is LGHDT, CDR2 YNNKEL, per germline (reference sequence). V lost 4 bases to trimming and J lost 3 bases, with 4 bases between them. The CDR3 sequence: CASSLPNQPQHF. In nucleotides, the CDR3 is TGTGCCAGCAGCCTCCCCAATCAGCCCCAGCATTTT.

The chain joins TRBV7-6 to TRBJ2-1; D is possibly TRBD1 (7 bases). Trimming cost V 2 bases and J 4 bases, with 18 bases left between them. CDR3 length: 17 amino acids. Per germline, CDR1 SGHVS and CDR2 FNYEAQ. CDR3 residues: CASSLTNWQGGYNEQFF. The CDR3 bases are TGTGCCAGCAGCTTAACAAACTGGCAGGGGGGATACAATGAGCAGTTCTTC.

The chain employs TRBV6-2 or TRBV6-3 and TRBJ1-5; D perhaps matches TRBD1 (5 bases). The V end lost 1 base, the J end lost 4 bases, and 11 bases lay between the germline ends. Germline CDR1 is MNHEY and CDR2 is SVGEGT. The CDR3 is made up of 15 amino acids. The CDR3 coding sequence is TGTGCCAGCAGTTACTTGGGGACGGAAAATCAGCCCCAGCATTTT. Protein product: CASSYLGTENQPQHF.

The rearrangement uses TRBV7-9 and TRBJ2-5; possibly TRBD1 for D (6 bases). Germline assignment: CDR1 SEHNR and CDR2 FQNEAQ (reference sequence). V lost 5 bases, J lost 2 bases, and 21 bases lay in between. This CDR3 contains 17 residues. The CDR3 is CASSPYPPGRGQETQYF. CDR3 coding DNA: TGTGCCAGCAGCCCATACCCCCCGGGCAGGGGACAAGAGACCCAGTACTTC.

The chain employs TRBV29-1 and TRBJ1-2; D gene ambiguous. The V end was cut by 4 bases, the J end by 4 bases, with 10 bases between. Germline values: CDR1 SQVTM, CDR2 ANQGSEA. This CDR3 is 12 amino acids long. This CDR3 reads CSVVTFSYGYTF. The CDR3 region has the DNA TGCAGCGTTGTAACCTTCAGCTATGGCTACACCTTC.

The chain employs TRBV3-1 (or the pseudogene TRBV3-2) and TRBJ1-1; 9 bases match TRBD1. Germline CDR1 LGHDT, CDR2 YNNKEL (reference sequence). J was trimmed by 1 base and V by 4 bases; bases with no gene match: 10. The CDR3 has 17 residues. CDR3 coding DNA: TGTGCCAGCAGCCGAGAACCACAGGGGGCTGAGAACACTGAAGCTTTCTTT. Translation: CASSREPQGAENTEAFF.

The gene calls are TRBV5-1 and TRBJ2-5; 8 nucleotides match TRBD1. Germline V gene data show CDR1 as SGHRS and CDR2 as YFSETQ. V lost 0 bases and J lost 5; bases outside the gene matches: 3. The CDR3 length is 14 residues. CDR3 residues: CASSLGQGPETQYF. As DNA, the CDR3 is TGCGCCAGCAGCTTGGGACAGGGGCCGGAGACCCAGTACTTC. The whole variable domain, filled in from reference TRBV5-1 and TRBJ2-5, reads KAGVTQTPRYLIKTRGQQVTLSCSPISGHRSVSWYQQTPGQGLQFLFEYFSETQRNKGNFPGRFSGRQFSNSRSEMNVSTLELGDSALYLCASSLGQGPETQYFGPGTRLLVL.

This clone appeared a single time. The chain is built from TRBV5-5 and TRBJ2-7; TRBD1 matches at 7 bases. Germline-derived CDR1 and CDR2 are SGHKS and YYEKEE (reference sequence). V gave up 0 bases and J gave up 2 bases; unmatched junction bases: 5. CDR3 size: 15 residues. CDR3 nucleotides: TGTGCCAGCAGCTTGGAAGGGACAGTTACCTACGAGCAGTACTTC. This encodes CASSLEGTVTYEQYF.

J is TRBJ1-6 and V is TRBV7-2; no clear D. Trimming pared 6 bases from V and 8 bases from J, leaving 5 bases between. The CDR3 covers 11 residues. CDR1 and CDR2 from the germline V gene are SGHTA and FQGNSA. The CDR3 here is CASRADSPLHF. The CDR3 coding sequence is TGTGCCAGCAGAGCCGATTCACCCCTCCACTTT.

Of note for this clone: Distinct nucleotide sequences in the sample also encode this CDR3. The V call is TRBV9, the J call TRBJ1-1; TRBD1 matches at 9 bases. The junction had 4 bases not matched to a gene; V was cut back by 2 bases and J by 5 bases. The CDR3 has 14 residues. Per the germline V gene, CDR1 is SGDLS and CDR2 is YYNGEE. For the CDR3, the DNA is TGTGCCAGCAGCGTTGGACAGGGGAGAACTGAAGCTTTCTTT. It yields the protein CASSVGQGRTEAFF.

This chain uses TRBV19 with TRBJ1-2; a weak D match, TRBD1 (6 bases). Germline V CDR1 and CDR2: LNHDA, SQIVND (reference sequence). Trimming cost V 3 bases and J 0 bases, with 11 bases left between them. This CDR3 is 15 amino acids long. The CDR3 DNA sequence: TGTGCCAGTAGTATTGGACAGATAACTAACTATGGCTACACCTTC. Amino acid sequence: CASSIGQITNYGYTF. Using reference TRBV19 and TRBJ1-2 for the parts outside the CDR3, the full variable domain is DGGITQSPKYLFRKEGQNVTLSCEQNLNHDAMYWYRQDPGQGLRLIYYSQIVNDFQKGDIAEGYSVSREKKESFPLTVTSAQKNPTAFYLCASSIGQITNYGYTFGSGTRLTVV.

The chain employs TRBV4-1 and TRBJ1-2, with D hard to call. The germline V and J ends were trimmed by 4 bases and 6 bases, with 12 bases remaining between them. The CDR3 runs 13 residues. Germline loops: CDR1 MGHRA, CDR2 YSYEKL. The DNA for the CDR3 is TGCGCCAGCAGCCTAAGCACCAGCGATGGCTACACCTTC. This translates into CASSLSTSDGYTF.

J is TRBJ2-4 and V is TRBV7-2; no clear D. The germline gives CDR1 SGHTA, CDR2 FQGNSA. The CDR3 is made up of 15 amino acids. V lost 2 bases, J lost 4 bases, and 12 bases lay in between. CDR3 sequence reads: CASSLSRNGKNIQYF. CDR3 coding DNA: TGTGCCAGCAGCTTAAGTAGGAACGGGAAAAACATTCAGTACTTC.

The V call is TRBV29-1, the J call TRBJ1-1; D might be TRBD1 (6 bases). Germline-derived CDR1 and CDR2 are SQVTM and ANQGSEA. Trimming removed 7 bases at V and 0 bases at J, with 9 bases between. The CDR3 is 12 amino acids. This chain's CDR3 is CSGGQVNTEAFF. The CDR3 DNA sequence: TGCAGCGGGGGGCAGGTGAACACTGAAGCTTTCTTT.

As DNA, the CDR3 is TGTGCCAGCAGCCAAGATAAAGGGCCCTTCGATGAAAACATTCAGTACTTC. It is translated as CASSQDKGPFDENIQYF. V is TRBV4-2 and J is TRBJ2-4, with D unclear. CDR1 and CDR2 (germline): LGHNA, YNFKEQ. Trimming stripped 0 bases from V and 5 bases from J, with 17 bases between. CDR3 length equals 17 residues.

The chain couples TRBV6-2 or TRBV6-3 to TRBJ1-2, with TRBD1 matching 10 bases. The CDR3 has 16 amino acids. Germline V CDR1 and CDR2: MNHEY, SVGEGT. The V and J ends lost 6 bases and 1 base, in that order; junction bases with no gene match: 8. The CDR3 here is CASSRPGTGVNYGYTF. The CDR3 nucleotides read TGTGCCAGCAGCCGTCCCGGGACAGGGGTTAACTATGGCTACACCTTC.

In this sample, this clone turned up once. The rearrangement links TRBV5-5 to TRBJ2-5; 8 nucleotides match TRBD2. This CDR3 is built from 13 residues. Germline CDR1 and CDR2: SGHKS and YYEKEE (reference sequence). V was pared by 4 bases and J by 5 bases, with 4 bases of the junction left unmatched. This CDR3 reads CASSQGLDETQYF. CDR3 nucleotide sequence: TGTGCCAGCAGCCAGGGACTAGATGAGACCCAGTACTTC.

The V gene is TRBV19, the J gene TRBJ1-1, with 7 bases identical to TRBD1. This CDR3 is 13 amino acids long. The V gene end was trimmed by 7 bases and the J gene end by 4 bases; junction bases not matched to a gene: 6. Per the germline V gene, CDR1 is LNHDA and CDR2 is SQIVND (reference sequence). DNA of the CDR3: TGTGCCAGTACCAGGCAGGGGGTCACTGAAGCTTTCTTT. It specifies CASTRQGVTEAFF.

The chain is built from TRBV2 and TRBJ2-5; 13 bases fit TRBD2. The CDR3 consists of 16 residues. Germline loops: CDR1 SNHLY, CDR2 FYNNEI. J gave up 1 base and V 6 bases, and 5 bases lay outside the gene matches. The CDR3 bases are TGTGCCAGCAGGCGACTAGCGGGGGGCTTCCAAGAGACCCAGTACTTC. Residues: CASRRLAGGFQETQYF.

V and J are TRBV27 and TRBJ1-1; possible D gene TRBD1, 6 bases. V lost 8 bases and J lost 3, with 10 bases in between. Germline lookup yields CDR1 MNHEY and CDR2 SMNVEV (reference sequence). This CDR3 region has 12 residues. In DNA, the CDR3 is TGTGCCAGCTGGACAGATTACACTGAAGCTTTCTTT. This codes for CASWTDYTEAFF.

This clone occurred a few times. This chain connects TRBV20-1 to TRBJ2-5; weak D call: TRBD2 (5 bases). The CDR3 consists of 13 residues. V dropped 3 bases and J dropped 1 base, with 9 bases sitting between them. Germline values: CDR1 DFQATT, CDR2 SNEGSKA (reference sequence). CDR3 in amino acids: CSASPGFQETQYF. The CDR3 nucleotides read TGCAGTGCTAGTCCGGGGTTCCAAGAGACCCAGTACTTC.

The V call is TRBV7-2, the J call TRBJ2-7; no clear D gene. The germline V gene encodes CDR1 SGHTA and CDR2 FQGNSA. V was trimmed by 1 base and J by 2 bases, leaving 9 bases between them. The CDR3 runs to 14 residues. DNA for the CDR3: TGTGCCAGCAGCTTAGAGGGTCGTACCTACGAGCAGTACTTC. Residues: CASSLEGRTYEQYF. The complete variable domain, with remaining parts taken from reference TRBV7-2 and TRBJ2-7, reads GAGVSQSPSNKVTEKGKDVELRCDPISGHTALYWYRQSLGQGLEFLIYFQGNSAPDKSGLPSDRFSAERTGGSVSTLTIQRTQQEDSAVYLCASSLEGRTYEQYFGPGTRLTVT.

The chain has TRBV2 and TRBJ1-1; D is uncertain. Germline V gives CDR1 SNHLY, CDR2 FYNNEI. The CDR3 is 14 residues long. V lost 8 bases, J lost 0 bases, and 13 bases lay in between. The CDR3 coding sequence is TGTGCCAGCGATGGACCACCGTTGAACACTGAAGCTTTCTTT. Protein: CASDGPPLNTEAFF.

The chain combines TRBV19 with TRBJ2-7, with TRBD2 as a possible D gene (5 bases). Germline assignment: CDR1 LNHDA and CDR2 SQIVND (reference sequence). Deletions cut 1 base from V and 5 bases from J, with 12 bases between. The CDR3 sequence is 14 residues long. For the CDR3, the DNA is TGTGCCAGTAGTATAGCTAGCTTGGTGGACGAGCAGTACTTC. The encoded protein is CASSIASLVDEQYF.

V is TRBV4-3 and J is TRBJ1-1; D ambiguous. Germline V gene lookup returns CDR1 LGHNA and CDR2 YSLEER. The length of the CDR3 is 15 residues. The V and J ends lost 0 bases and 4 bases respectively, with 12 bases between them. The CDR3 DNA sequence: TGCGCCAGCAGCCAAGATGAGGCCCGGGGCACTGAAGCTTTCTTT. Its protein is CASSQDEARGTEAFF.

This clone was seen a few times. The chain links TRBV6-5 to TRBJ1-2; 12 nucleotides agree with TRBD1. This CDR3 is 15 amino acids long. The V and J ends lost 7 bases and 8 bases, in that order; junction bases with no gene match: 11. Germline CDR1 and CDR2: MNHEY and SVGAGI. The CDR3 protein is CASTSLPGTGGGYTF. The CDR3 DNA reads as TGTGCCAGCACCTCACTCCCCGGGACAGGGGGCGGCTACACCTTC.

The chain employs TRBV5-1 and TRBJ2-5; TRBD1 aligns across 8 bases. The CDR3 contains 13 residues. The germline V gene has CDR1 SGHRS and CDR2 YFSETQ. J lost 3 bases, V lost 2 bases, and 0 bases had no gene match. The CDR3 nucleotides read TGCGCCAGCAGCTTACAGGGGGAAGAGACCCAGTACTTC. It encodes CASSLQGEETQYF.